This T cell receptor beta chain is drawn from a study of CD8+ T cells in alopecia areata. Points from the study as a whole: For baseline CD8+ expansion, any link to response stays uncertain with one nonresponder. Clonality in lesional scalp, especially alopecia totalis/universalis, exceeded that of normal scalp.

Treatment meaning: oral pan-JAK inhibitor, 5-10 mg twice daily. CD4+ and CD8+ T cells were sorted from PBMCs. In the case of this clone: Its matching antigen is unknown.

The germline gives CDR1 LGHNA, CDR2 YSLEER. Trimming cost V 2 bases and J 5 bases, with 12 bases left between them. This CDR3 is built from 14 residues. It was cDNA, reverse transcribed from extracted RNA, that served as the sequencing template. The table came from immunoSEQ multiplex PCR; TCRdb's copy has only in-frame clones and leaves some out. The sample holds about 210,000 clones; under 60% are singletons and the top ten take about 1.4%. This sequence was found in a human donor with alopecia areata. The material was CD4+ T cells sorted from blood, obtained at week 4, from a patient treated with tofacitinib. V is TRBV4-3 and J is TRBJ2-5; TRBD2 might be the D (6 bases). CDR3 protein: CASSQLRGGETQYF. CDR3 nucleotides: TGCGCCAGCAGCCAATTGCGGGGCGGGGAGACCCAGTACTTC.